This is a list of T cell receptor beta chains from one sample in a study of tumor-infiltrating lymphocytes in primary liver carcinoma. TCRdb called the multiplex PCR reads again in MiXCR, with one record for every CDR3 protein. The sample carries some 180,000 distinct CDR3 sequences, less than 65% recorded once. Sequencing was done on a sample of peripheral blood. The receptors shown here come from a man aged 35 to 55 with primary liver carcinoma and hepatitis B virus infection. The CDR3 runs from the conserved cysteine through the conserved F or W. The order of the fields is D gene, J gene, clone size, V gene, CDR3 protein, CDR3 DNA. The D gene is left open where the match is weak. Rows give clone size only sometimes, using once, few, many, or a class for an expanded clone.

NA | TRBJ2-7 | NA | TRBV4-1 | CASSQERDMGYSYEQYF | TGCGCCAGCAGCCAAGAACGGGACATGGGCTACTCCTACGAGCAGTACTTC
NA | TRBJ2-3 | many | TRBV29-1 | CSVVRTTDTQYF | TGCAGCGTTGTCCGGACCACAGATACGCAGTATTTT
TRBD2 | TRBJ2-7 | many | TRBV4-1 | CASSQDPASGGAYEQYF | TGCGCCAGCAGCCAAGATCCGGCTAGCGGGGGGGCCTACGAGCAGTACTTC
NA | TRBJ2-1 | NA | TRBV7-9 | CASSSQGGEQFF | TGTGCCAGCAGCTCCCAGGGTGGTGAGCAGTTCTTC
NA | TRBJ2-3 | NA | TRBV11-2 | CASSFGGEDTRYF | TGCGCCAGCAGCTTCGGGGGAGAAGATACGCGGTATTTT
TRBD1 | TRBJ2-3 | many | TRBV11-3 | CASSSAPGRGDTQYF | TGTGCCAGCAGCTCAGCACCGGGCAGGGGGGATACGCAGTATTTT
NA | TRBJ2-7 | many | TRBV11-2 | CASSLGGPRSSYEQYF | TGTGCCAGCAGCTTAGGGGGACCCCGAAGCTCCTACGAGCAGTACTTC
NA | TRBJ2-7 | NA | TRBV4-2 | CASSQETGKGEQYF | TGTGCCAGCAGCCAAGAGACAGGAAAAGGGGAGCAGTACTTC
NA | TRBJ1-3 | few | TRBV12-3/TRBV12-4 | CASSLQSSIYF | TGTGCCAGCAGTTTACAGTCCTCCATATATTTT
TRBD1 | TRBJ2-3 | NA | TRBV7-8 | CASSLVGGDTQYF | TGTGCCAGCAGCTTAGTAGGGGGCGATACGCAGTATTTT
NA | TRBJ1-1 | few | TRBV5-4 | CASSPQGVNTEAFF | TGTGCCAGCAGCCCTCAGGGAGTGAACACTGAAGCTTTCTTT
NA | TRBJ1-1 | few | TRBV5-4 | CASSRDTHLNTEAFF | TGTGCCAGCAGCCGGGACACCCACCTGAACACTGAAGCTTTCTTT
NA | TRBJ2-7 | once | TRBV11-2 | CASSLSGANEQYF | TGTGCCAGCAGTCTTAGTGGGGCTAATGAGCAGTACTTC
TRBD2 | TRBJ2-7 | few | TRBV10-2 | CATKLAGAPEQYF | TGCGCCACCAAACTAGCGGGAGCCCCCGAGCAGTACTTC
NA | TRBJ2-2 | NA | TRBV14 | CASSEGIVRGYSHNTGELFF | TGTGCCAGCAGCGAAGGAATCGTCAGGGGCTACTCACATAACACCGGGGAGCTGTTTTTT
NA | TRBJ2-1 | NA | TRBV6-5 | CASRRQSNEQFF | TGTGCCAGCAGGAGACAATCCAATGAGCAGTTCTTC
NA | TRBJ2-7 | NA | TRBV11-1 | CASSYQGVYKQCF | TGTGCCAGCAGCTACCAAGGTGTCTACAAGCAGTGCTTC
TRBD1 | TRBJ1-2 | NA | TRBV29-1 | CSVDPETDREGYYGYTF | TGCAGCGTTGACCCCGAAACCGACAGGGAGGGCTACTATGGCTACACCTTC
TRBD2 | TRBJ2-5 | NA | TRBV4-1 | CASSQVLGGYQETQYF | TGCGCCAGCAGCCAAGTCCTGGGGGGGTACCAAGAGACCCAGTACTTC
TRBD2 | TRBJ2-3 | NA | TRBV29-1 | CNVDAIAGRPDTQYF | TGCAACGTTGACGCAATAGCGGGCCGGCCAGATACGCAGTATTTT
NA | TRBJ1-4 | many | TRBV11-2 | CASSPTTATNEKLFF | TGTGCCAGCAGCCCTACCACCGCAACTAATGAAAAACTGTTTTTT
NA | TRBJ2-5 | NA | TRBV6-6 | CASSYLGDQETQYF | TGTGCCAGCAGTTATCTTGGGGATCAAGAGACCCAGTACTTC
NA | TRBJ1-5 | NA | TRBV10-2 | CASRASRGNQSQHF | TGCGCCAGCAGGGCGAGTCGAGGCAATCAGTCCCAGCATTTT
NA | TRBJ2-3 | NA | TRBV6-6 | CTSRQIGGRGTDTQYF | TGTACCAGCAGACAAATAGGTGGCAGGGGCACAGATACGCAGTATTTT
TRBD2 | TRBJ2-1 | NA | TRBV11-2 | CASSFSIAGARDEQIF | TGTGCCAGCAGCTTCAGCATAGCGGGAGCCCGAGATGAGCAGATCTTC
TRBD1 | TRBJ2-5 | few | TRBV5-4 | CASSRDSFQETQYF | TGTGCCAGCAGCCGGGACAGTTTCCAAGAGACCCAGTACTTC
TRBD2 | TRBJ2-7 | NA | TRBV28 | CTSSWTSGSPGDQQYF | TGTACCAGCAGTTGGACTAGCGGGAGCCCCGGGGACCAGCAGTACTTC
NA | TRBJ1-1 | NA | TRBV29-1 | CSVEKTENTEAFF | TGCAGCGTTGAAAAAACGGAGAACACTGAAGCTTTCTTT
NA | TRBJ2-1 | few | TRBV5-5 | CASSLRGEIYNEQFF | TGTGCCAGCAGCTTAAGGGGCGAAATCTACAATGAGCAGTTCTTC
NA | TRBJ2-2 | few | TRBV10-3 | CASLRGGDTGELFF | TGTGCCAGCCTGAGGGGCGGAGACACCGGGGAGCTGTTTTTT
TRBD1 | TRBJ2-5 | many | TRBV11-2 | CASSFGTVKETQYF | TGTGCCAGCAGCTTCGGGACAGTCAAAGAGACCCAGTACTTC
TRBD1 | TRBJ2-3 | NA | TRBV29-1 | CSAPPSDRGDTQYF | TGCAGCGCCCCTCCCTCGGACAGGGGCGATACGCAGTATTTT
TRBD2 | TRBJ2-2 | NA | TRBV11-2 | CASGGGLAERNTGELFF | TGTGCCAGCGGTGGAGGACTAGCGGAGCGGAACACCGGGGAGCTGTTTTTT
NA | TRBJ2-2 | few | TRBV24-1 | CATSDSYAWRNTGELFF | TGTGCCACCAGTGATTCTTACGCATGGCGGAACACCGGGGAGCTGTTTTTT
NA | TRBJ2-7 | NA | TRBV6-1 | CASSPHNWGGNEQYF | TGTGCCAGCAGTCCACATAATTGGGGTGGAAACGAGCAGTACTTC
TRBD2 | TRBJ2-5 | NA | TRBV7-9 | CASSPSGGWETQYF | TGTGCCAGCAGCCCCTCCGGGGGGTGGGAGACCCAGTACTTC
NA | TRBJ1-5 | once | TRBV12-3/TRBV12-4 | CASMPLSGTQHF | TGTGCCAGCATGCCCCTAAGCGGTACGCAGCATTTT
TRBD2 | TRBJ2-7 | once | TRBV11-2 | CASRTTSGASYEQYF | TGTGCCAGCAGGACCACTAGCGGAGCCTCCTACGAGCAGTACTTC
NA | TRBJ1-3 | NA | TRBV6-2/TRBV6-3 | CDSSLDGTSGNTIYF | TGTGACAGCAGCTTAGACGGAACCTCTGGAAACACCATATATTTT
TRBD1 | TRBJ1-5 | few | TRBV6-5 | CASHRQGDNQPQHF | TGTGCCAGCCATAGACAGGGGGACAATCAGCCCCAGCATTTT
TRBD2 | TRBJ2-5 | NA | TRBV18 | CASSPGLREVQETQYF | TGTGCCAGCTCACCGGGACTACGGGAGGTCCAAGAGACCCAGTACTTC
NA | TRBJ2-2 | NA | TRBV5-4 | CASSFQGNGELFF | TGTGCCAGCAGCTTCCAGGGCAACGGGGAGCTGTTTTTT
NA | TRBJ1-2 | NA | TRBV6-5 | CASRDRITDSLVTF | TGTGCCAGCAGAGACAGGATAACTGACAGTTTAGTCACCTTC
TRBD2 | TRBJ2-3 | few | TRBV5-5 | CASSSGRVSTDTQYF | TGTGCCAGCAGCTCTGGGAGGGTTAGCACAGATACGCAGTATTTT
NA | TRBJ2-1 | NA | TRBV29-1 | CSVSDGGMEQFF | TGCAGCGTTAGTGATGGTGGAATGGAGCAGTTCTTC
TRBD1 | TRBJ2-7 | once | TRBV29-1 | CSAGQDPYEQYF | TGCAGCGCCGGACAGGACCCCTACGAGCAGTACTTC
TRBD1 | TRBJ1-1 | NA | TRBV24-1 | CATSDSRTGNTEAFF | TGTGCCACCAGTGATTCCCGGACAGGAAACACTGAAGCTTTCTTT
NA | TRBJ2-1 | many | TRBV6-1 | CASSEGLFAVF | TGTGCCAGCAGTGAAGGCCTGTTCGCGGTCTTC
TRBD2 | TRBJ2-1 | NA | TRBV5-1 | CANSRLAGKGANEQFF | TGCGCCAACAGCCGACTAGCGGGCAAGGGGGCCAATGAGCAGTTCTTC
NA | TRBJ1-2 | few | TRBV5-6 | CASSFNNYGYTF | TGTGCCAGTAGCTTTAATAACTATGGCTACACCTTC
NA | TRBJ2-7 | NA | TRBV11-2 | CASSLTGAYDQCF | TGTGCCAGCAGCTTAACCGGAGCCTACGATCAGTGCTTC
NA | TRBJ1-2 | NA | TRBV11-2 | CASNLGRQSYGYIF | TGTGCCAGCAACTTAGGTCGGCAGAGCTATGGCTACATCTTC
TRBD1 | TRBJ2-1 | NA | TRBV24-1 | CATSDFGQGANNEQFF | TGTGCCACCAGTGATTTCGGACAGGGGGCGAACAATGAGCAGTTCTTC
TRBD1 | TRBJ1-4 | NA | TRBV7-9 | CASSFPRTGKNEKLFF | TGTGCCAGCAGCTTCCCGAGGACAGGGAAAAATGAAAAACTGTTTTTT
NA | TRBJ1-2 | NA | TRBV5-1 | CASSLGVNLNYGYTF | TGCGCCAGCAGCTTGGGAGTCAACCTGAACTATGGCTACACCTTC
NA | TRBJ2-2 | NA | TRBV7-9 | CASSAPSVTGELFF | TGTGCCAGCAGCGCCCCTAGCGTCACCGGGGAGCTGTTTTTT
NA | TRBJ2-7 | NA | TRBV11-2 | CASSSGGYKQYF | TGTGCCAGCAGCTCGGGGGGCTACAAGCAGTACTTC